This record covers a single TCR beta chain. This clone was detected only once. It has no known antigen specificity. Base quality data are lacking; no much larger clone is found one base away. In Seattle, one collaborating source enrolled patients while the infection was active and tracked those patients longitudinally over the course of disease. Collaborating institutions collected whole blood in K2EDTA tubes following their own protocols. For TCRbeta analysis, collaborators shipped samples in one of three forms: frozen whole blood, isolated PBMCs, or DNA extracted from either of those sample types. These data come from a study of blood T cell repertoires in COVID-19 (dated by TCRdb to about 2020). At the level of the whole study: Samples covering the acute and convalescent phases of COVID-19 were provided by collaborators in the United States, Italy and Spain. The material from the prospective study consisted of cDNA or gDNA derived from T cells, B-cell-depleted T cells, or PBMCs. Deeply sampled blood TCRbeta repertoires from subjects exposed to, actively infected with, or recovered from COVID-19 were included in the dataset. The repertoires were released in a freely available public database meant as a resource for research on the immune response to SARS-CoV-2. The samples were drawn from two sources: the first 160 participants of the ongoing ImmuneRACE study, and fewer than 1,500 subjects contributed by 6 global collaborators. Nearly every sample came with metadata listing a de-identified subject ID, COVID-19 status, age in years and sex. HLA class I and class II types, where available, came from metadata supplied by the sample provider rather than from assay-based typing.

Study-level results and caveats: How much clinical and demographic metadata was included differed by source and by participant, and the metadata was provided uncurated.

TCRbeta CDR3 regions were amplified from genomic DNA by means of the immunoSEQ Assay, a bias-controlled multiplex PCR. The study's processing was this. Within the assay, amplification of reference gene primers was used to estimate how many nucleated cells each sample contained. To quantify the absolute abundance of each unique TCRbeta CDR3 rearrangement, sequence reads were collapsed and filtered. For each sample, productive Simpson clonality was calculated by taking the square root of Simpson's diversity index across productive rearrangements. TCRdb limited this immuneACCESS table to in-frame rearrangements with V and J called. A share of clones is missing; checked studies link under half to unresolved V genes, and the rest is unexplained. The V and J calls and the clone size are those of that table, but D and trimming were determined from the DNA. Here the sample has nearly 250,000 clones; 86% occur a single time. The ten largest clones capture approximately 5% of the sample.

The trim is 2 bases for V and 10 bases for J, with a gap of 9 bases between the germline ends. The CDR3 covers 13 residues, taking in both the cysteine and the phenylalanine. Only the CDR3 region is kept as DNA, spanning 39 bases read in frame from base 1. CDR1 SGHAT and CDR2 FQDESV are derived from the germline V gene (reference sequence). The chain was built from TRBV11-1 and TRBJ1-6; confidence is insufficient to name the D gene. Sequencing used peripheral blood. This receptor was obtained from an elderly woman with COVID-19, enrolled during active disease. Here the CDR3 is given as CASSLQRQSPLHF. Here is the DNA: TGTGCCAGCAGCTTACAGCGCCAATCACCCCTCCACTTT.